This TCR beta chain was identified in a study of cytomegalovirus exposure and HLA in healthy donors. Study results and caveats: Earlier analysis yielded a pattern in which most TCR beta V segments were productive about 87% or about 30% of the time. Under in vitro conditions, a few CMV-associated chains were confirmed as specific for CMV antigens.

Of note for this clone: The antigen remains unidentified.

The primer mix had 60 Vbeta and 13 Jbeta primers. Only in-frame clones appear in the TCRdb table, and some are missing; sequencing was by immunoSEQ multiplex PCR. The table shows 180,000 or so clones, with about four fifths occurring only once. Likely unrecorded immune exposures existed in these nominally healthy donors. The specimen sequenced was PBMCs. This TCR derives from a man between 35 and 55 years old in good health and CMV-seronegative.

This CDR3 reads CASSLWGTASYEQYF. For the CDR3, the DNA is TGTGCCAGCAGTTTATGGGGGACAGCCTCCTACGAGCAGTACTTC. The chain recombines TRBV28 with TRBJ2-7, with TRBD1 identical over 7 bases. CDR3 length: 15 amino acids. Looked up from germline, CDR1 is MDHEN and CDR2 is SYDVKM. Unmatched junction bases numbered 2, after V lost 0 bases and J lost 0 bases.